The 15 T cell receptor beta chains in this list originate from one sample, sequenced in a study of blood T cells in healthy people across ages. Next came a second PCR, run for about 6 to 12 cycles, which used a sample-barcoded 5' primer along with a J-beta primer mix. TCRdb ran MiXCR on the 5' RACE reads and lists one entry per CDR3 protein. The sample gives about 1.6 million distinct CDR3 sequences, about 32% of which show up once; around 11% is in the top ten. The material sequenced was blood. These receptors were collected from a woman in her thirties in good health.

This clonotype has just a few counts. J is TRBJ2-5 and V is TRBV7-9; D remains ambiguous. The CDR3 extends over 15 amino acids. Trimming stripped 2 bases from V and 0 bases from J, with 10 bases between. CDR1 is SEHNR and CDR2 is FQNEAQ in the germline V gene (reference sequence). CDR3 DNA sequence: TGTGCCAGCAGCTTATATGCTAACAACCAAGAGACCCAGTACTTC. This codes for CASSLYANNQETQYF.

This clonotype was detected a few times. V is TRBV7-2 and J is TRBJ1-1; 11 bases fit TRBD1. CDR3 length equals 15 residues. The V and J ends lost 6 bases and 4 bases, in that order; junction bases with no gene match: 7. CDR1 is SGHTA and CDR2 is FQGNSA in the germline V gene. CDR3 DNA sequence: TGTGCCAGCAGACGCCTTGGGACAGGGGGCACTGAAGCTTTCTTT. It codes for CASRRLGTGGTEAFF. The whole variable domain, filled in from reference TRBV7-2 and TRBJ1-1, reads GAGVSQSPSNKVTEKGKDVELRCDPISGHTALYWYRQSLGQGLEFLIYFQGNSAPDKSGLPSDRFSAERTGGSVSTLTIQRTQQEDSAVYLCASRRLGTGGTEAFFGQGTRLTVV.

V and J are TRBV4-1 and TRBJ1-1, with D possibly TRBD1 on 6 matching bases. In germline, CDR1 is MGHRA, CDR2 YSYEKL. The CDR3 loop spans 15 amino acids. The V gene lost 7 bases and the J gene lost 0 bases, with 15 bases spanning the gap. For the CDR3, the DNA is TGCGCCAGCAACGGGGGGCCCTTTATGAACACTGAAGCTTTCTTT. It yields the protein CASNGGPFMNTEAFF.

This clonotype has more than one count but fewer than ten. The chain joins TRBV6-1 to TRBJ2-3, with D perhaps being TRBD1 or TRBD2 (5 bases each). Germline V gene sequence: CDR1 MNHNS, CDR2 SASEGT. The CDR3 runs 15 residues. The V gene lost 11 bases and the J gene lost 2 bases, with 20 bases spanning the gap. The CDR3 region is CAGNIQGRDTDTQYF. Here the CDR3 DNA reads TGTGCCGGCAATATCCAGGGCCGGGACACAGATACGCAGTATTTT.

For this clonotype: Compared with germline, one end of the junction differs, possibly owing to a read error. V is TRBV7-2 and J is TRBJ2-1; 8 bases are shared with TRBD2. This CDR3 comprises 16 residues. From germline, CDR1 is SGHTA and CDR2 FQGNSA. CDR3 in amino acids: CASSIASGGTYNEQFF. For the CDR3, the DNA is TGTGCCAGCAGCATAGCGTCGGGGGGGACCTACAATGAGCAGTTCTTC.

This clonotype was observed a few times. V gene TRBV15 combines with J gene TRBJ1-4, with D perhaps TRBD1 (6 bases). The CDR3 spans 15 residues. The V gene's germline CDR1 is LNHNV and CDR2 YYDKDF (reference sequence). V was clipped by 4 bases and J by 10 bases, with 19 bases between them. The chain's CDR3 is CATSNPGTPASKLFF. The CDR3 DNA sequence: TGTGCCACCAGCAATCCCGGGACACCAGCCTCAAAACTGTTTTTT.

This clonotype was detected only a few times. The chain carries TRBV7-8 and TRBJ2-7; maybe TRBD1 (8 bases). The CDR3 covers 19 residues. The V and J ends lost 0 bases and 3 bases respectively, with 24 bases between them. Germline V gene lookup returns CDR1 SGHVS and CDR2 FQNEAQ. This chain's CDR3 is CASSLAPRGLASGNYEQYF. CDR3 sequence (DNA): TGTGCCAGCAGCTTAGCGCCCAGGGGGCTGGCTAGCGGAAACTACGAGCAGTACTTC.

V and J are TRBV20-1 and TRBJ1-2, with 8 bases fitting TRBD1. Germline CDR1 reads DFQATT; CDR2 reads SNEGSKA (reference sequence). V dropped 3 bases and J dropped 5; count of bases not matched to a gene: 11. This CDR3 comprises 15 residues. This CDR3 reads CSASPEDRVGYGYTF. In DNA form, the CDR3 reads TGCAGTGCTAGTCCCGAGGACAGGGTCGGTTATGGCTACACCTTC.

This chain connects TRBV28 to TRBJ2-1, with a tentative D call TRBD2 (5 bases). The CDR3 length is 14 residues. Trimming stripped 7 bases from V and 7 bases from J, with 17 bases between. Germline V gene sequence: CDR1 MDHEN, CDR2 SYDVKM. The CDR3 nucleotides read TGTGCCAGCAACGGGGAAAGCTTATGGAATGAGCAGTTCTTC. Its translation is CASNGESLWNEQFF.

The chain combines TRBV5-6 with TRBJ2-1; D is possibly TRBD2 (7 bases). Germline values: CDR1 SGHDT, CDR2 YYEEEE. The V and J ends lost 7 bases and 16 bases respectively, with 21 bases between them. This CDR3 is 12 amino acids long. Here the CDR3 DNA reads TGTGCCAGCCGACTAGGGGGGGGCCCTAAATTCTTC. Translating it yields CASRLGGGPKFF.

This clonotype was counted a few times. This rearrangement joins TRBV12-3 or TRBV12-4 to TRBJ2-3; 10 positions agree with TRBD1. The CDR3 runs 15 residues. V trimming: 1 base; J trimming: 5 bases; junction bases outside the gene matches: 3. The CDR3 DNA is TGTGCCAGCAGTTTAGGGACAGGGGGGGGAGATACGCAGTATTTT. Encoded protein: CASSLGTGGGDTQYF.

CDR3 coding DNA: TGCAGTGCTCTAGACACCCTTAGCACAGATACGCAGTATTTT. Amino acids: CSALDTLSTDTQYF. The chain combines TRBV20-1 with TRBJ2-3; D uncertain. Germline CDR1 and CDR2: DFQATT and SNEGSKA (reference sequence). With 5 bases removed from V and 0 bases from J, the gap between germline ends came to 12 bases. CDR3 length: 14 residues.

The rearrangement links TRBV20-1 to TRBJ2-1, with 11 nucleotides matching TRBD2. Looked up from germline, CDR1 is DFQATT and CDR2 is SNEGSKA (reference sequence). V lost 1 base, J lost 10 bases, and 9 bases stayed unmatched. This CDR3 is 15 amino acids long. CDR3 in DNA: TGCAGTGCTAGAGTTGAACTAGCGGGAGATCGGGAGCAGTTCTTC. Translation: CSARVELAGDREQFF.

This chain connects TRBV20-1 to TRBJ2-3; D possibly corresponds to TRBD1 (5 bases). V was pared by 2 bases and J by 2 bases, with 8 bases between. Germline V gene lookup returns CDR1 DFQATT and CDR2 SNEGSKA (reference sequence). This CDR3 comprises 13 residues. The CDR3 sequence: CSARNRNTDTQYF. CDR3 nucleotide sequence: TGCAGTGCTAGAAACAGGAACACAGATACGCAGTATTTT.

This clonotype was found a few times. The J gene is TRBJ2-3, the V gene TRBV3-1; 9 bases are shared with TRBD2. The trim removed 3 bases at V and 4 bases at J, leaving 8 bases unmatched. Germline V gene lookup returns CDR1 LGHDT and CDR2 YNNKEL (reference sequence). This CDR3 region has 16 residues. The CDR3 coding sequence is TGTGCCAGCAGCCATGGGGGCGGGAGGGGTGCAGATACGCAGTATTTT. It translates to CASSHGGGRGADTQYF.